This TCR beta chain was found in a study of blood T cell repertoires in COVID-19. This table comes from immunoSEQ multiplex PCR, and its TCRdb copy is limited to in-frame clones, with some not included. The sample records some 65,000 clones, about 92% being singletons. CDR1 is SGDLS and CDR2 is YYNGEE in the germline V gene. With 5 bases removed from V and 5 bases from J, the gap between germline ends came to 13 bases. This CDR3 has 13 amino acids. The chain employs TRBV9 and TRBJ1-2, with D possibly matching TRBD1 (5 bases). This receptor was taken from a man in his fifties or sixties with COVID-19, enrolled during active disease. Specimen: peripheral blood. The CDR3 region has the DNA TGTGCCAGCAGAGGGGAGAGCGGGTATGGCTACACCTTC. Its translation: CASRGESGYGYTF.